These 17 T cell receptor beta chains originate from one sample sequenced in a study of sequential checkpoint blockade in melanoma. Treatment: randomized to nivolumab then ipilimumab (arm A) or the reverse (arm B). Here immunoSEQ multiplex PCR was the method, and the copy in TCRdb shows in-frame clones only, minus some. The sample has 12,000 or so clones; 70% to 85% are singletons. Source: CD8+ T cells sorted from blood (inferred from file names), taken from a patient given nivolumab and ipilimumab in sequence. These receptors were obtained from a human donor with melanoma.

CDR3 in amino acids: CASSLLSALAVSTDTQYF. The DNA for the CDR3 is TGTGCCAGCAGCTTACTATCGGCTCTAGCGGTGAGCACAGATACGCAGTATTTT. V gene TRBV7-2 combines with J gene TRBJ2-3, with 7 bases that match TRBD2. The CDR3 runs to 18 residues. Germline CDR1 is SGHTA and CDR2 is FQGNSA. Germline trimming cut 2 bases from V and 0 bases from J; bases unmatched to any gene: 11.

This CDR3 is CATSPYRQGAYEQYF. The DNA for the CDR3 is TGTGCCACCAGCCCCTATAGACAGGGAGCCTACGAGCAGTACTTC. J is TRBJ2-7 and V is TRBV15; 7 bases align to TRBD1. The CDR3 sequence is 15 residues long. The ends lost 5 bases at V and 2 bases at J; junction bases unmatched: 9. Germline loops: CDR1 LNHNV, CDR2 YYDKDF (reference sequence).

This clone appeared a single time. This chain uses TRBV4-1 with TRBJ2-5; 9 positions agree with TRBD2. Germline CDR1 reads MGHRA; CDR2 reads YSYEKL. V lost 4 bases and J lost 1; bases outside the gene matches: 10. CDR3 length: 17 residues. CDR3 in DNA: TGCGCCAGCAGCCCCCTGAGGGCGGGAGGGTTCCAAGAGACCCAGTACTTC. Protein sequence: CASSPLRAGGFQETQYF.

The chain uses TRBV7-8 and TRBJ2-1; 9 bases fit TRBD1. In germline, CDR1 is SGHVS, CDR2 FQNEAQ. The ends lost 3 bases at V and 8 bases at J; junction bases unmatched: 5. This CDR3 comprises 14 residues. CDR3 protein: CASSLRQGVDEQFF. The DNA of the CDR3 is TGTGCCAGCAGCTTGCGACAGGGGGTGGATGAGCAGTTCTTC.

CDR3 loop: CATSRSSGGVYEQYF. CDR3 in DNA: TGTGCCACCAGCAGGTCTAGCGGGGGTGTCTACGAGCAGTACTTC. The chain combines TRBV15 with TRBJ2-7, with 10 bases lining up with TRBD2. The CDR3 runs to 15 residues. The germline CDR1 and CDR2 sequences are LNHNV and YYDKDF (reference sequence). J lost 3 bases, V lost 3 bases, and 5 bases had no gene match.

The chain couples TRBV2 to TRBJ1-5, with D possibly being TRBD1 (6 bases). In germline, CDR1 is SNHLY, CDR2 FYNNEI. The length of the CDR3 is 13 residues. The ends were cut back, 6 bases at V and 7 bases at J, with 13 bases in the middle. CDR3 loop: CASRGAGIQPQHF. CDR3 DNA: TGTGCCAGCAGGGGGGCAGGGATCCAGCCCCAGCATTTT.

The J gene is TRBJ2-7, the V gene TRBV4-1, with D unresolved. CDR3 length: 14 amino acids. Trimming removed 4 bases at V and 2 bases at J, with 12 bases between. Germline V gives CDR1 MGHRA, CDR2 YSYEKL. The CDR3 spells CASSLTTGPYEQYF. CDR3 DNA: TGCGCCAGCAGCCTCACGACTGGCCCCTACGAGCAGTACTTC.

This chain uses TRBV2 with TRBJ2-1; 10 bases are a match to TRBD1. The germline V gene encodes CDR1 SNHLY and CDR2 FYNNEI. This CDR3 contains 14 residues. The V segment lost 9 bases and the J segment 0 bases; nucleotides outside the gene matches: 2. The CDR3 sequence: CARTGGDSYNEQFF. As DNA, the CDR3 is TGTGCCAGGACAGGGGGCGACTCCTACAATGAGCAGTTCTTC.

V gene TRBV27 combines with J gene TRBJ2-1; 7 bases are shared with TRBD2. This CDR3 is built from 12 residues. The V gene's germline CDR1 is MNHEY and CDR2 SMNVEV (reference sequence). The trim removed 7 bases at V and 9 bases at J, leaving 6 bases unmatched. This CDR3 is CASIHPGGEQFF. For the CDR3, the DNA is TGTGCCAGCATCCATCCGGGGGGTGAGCAGTTCTTC.

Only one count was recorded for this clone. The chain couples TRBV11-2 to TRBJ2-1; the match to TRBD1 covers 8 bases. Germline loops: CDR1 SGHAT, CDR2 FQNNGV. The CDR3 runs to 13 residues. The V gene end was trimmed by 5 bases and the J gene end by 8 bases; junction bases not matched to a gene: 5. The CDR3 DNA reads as TGTGCCAGCAGCCTTGGACAGGGATATGAGCAGTTCTTC. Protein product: CASSLGQGYEQFF.

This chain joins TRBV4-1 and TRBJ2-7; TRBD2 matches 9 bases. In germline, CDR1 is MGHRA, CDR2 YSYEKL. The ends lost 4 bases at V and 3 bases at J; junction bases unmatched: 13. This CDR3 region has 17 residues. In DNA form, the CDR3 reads TGCGCCAGCAGCCTAGGGGGTGCTAGCGGGAACGACTACGAGCAGTACTTC. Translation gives CASSLGGASGNDYEQYF.

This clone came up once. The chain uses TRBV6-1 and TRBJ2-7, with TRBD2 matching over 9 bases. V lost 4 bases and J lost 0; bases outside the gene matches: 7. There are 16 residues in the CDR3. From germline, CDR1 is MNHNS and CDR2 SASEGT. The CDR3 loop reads CASSAPSGIYSYEQYF. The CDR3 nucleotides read TGTGCCAGCAGTGCTCCTAGCGGGATATACTCCTACGAGCAGTACTTC.

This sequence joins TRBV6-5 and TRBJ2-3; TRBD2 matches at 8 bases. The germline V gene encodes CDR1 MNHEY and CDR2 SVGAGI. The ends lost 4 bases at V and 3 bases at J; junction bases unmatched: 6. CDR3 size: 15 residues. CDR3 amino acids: CASSSRGGRTDTQYF. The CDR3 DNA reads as TGTGCCAGCAGTTCCCGGGGGGGCCGAACAGATACGCAGTATTTT.

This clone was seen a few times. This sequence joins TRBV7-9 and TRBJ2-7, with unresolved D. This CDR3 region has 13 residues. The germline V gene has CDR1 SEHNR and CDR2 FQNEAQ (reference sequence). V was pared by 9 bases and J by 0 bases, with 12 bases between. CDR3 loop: CASTLPSSYEQYF. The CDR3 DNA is TGTGCCAGTACTCTCCCAAGCTCCTACGAGCAGTACTTC.

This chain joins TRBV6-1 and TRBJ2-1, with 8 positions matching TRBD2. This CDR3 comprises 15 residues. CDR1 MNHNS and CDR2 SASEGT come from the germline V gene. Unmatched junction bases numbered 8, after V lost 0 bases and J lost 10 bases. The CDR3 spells CASSEASGVVREQFF. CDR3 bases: TGTGCCAGCAGTGAAGCTAGCGGGGTGGTAAGGGAGCAGTTCTTC.

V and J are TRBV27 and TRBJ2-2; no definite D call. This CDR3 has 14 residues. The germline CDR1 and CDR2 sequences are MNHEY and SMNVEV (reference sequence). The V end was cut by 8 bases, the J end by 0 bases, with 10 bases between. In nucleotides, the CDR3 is TGTGCCAGCCTAATTATGGCGAACACCGGGGAGCTGTTTTTT. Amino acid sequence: CASLIMANTGELFF.

CDR3 sequence reads: CASSEIEAGGPYEQYF. CDR3 nucleotides: TGTGCCAGCAGTGAAATAGAGGCGGGGGGACCCTACGAGCAGTACTTC. The genes are TRBV6-1 and TRBJ2-7; 8 nucleotides align to TRBD2. The CDR3 runs to 16 residues. Germline lookup yields CDR1 MNHNS and CDR2 SASEGT. V lost 2 bases and J lost 2; bases outside the gene matches: 8.